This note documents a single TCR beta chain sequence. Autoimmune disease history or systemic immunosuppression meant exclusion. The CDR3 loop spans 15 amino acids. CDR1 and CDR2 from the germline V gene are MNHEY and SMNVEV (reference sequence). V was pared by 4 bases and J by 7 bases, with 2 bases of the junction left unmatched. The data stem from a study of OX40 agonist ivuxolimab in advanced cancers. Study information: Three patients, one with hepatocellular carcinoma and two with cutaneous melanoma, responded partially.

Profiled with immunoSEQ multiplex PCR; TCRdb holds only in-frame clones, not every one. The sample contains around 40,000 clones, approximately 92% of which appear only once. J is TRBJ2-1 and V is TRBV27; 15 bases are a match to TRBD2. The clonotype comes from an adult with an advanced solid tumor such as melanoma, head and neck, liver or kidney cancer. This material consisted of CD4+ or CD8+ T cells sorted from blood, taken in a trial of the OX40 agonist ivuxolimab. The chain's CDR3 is CASSSGTSGRNEQFF. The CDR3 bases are TGTGCCAGCAGTTCGGGGACTAGCGGGAGGAATGAGCAGTTCTTC.